This T cell receptor beta chain was captured in a study of metastatic and nonmetastatic thyroid tumors. With MiXCR, TCRdb called clones anew from the PCR reads. The data show more than 70,000 clones, less than 10% seen once. Germline CDR1 and CDR2: SQVTM and ANQGSEA. V lost 7 bases, J lost 3 bases, and 21 bases lay in between. This CDR3 has 15 residues. There were no patients who had received any treatment before thyroid surgery. The sequencing sample was made of blood. The source of this sequence is a female donor with papillary thyroid cancer or a benign thyroid nodule (not recorded which). Some clones in this sample may be carry-over from other donors' samples. The rearrangement joins TRBV29-1 to TRBJ2-5, with D possibly TRBD1 on 6 matching bases. CDR3 residues: CSGYRVPGSKETQYF. The CDR3 DNA follows: TGCAGCGGGTACAGGGTCCCAGGGTCCAAAGAGACCCAGTACTTC. Full variable domain (missing parts from reference TRBV29-1 and TRBJ2-5): SAVISQKPSRDICQRGTSLTIQCQVDSQVTMMFWYRQQPGQSLTLIATANQGSEATYESGFVIDKFPISRPNLTFSTLTVSNMSPEDSSIYLCSGYRVPGSKETQYFGPGTRLLVL.